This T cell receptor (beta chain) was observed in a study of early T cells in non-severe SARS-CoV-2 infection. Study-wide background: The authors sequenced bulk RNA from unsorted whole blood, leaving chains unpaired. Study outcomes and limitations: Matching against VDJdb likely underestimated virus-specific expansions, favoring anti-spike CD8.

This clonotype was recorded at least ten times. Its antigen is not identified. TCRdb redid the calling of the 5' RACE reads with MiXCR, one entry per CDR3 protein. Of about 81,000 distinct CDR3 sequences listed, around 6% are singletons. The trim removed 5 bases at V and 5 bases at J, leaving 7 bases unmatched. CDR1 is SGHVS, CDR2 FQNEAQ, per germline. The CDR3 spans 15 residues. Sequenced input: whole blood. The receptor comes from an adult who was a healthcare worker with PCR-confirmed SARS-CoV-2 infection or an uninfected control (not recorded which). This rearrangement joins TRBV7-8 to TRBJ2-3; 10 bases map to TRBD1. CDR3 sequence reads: CASSVGTGVGDTQYF. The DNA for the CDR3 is TGTGCCAGCAGCGTGGGGACAGGGGTTGGAGATACGCAGTATTTT. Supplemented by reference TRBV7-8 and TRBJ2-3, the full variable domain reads GAGVSQSPRYKVAKRGQDVALRCDPISGHVSLFWYQQALGQGPEFLTYFQNEAQLDKSGLPSDRFFAERPEGSVSTLKIQRTQQEDSAVYLCASSVGTGVGDTQYFGPGTRLTVL.